The clone carrying this T cell receptor beta chain was seen once. Looked up from germline, CDR1 is SSHAT and CDR2 is FNYEAQ (reference sequence). This CDR3 has 13 residues. Using immunoSEQ multiplex PCR, the repertoire was profiled, and TCRdb retains in-frame clones only, with some absent. The table lists about 80,000 clones, roughly 80% of them singletons. This sample was included in a study of blood T cell repertoires in COVID-19. Study overall: Samples of COVID-19 (acute and convalescent) were obtained from the United States, Italy and Spain. Nucleic acid was either cDNA or gDNA, and it came from T cells, B-cell-depleted T cells, or PBMCs.

This chain uses TRBV7-7 with TRBJ2-3; D might be TRBD2 (6 bases). The sample comprised peripheral blood. The sequence derives from a man older than 75 with acute or convalescent COVID-19. The CDR3 region has the DNA TGTGCTAGCGGAGCGGTTAGCACAGATACGCAGTATTTT. It translates to CASGAVSTDTQYF.